This TCR beta chain was identified during a study of response to subunit inactivated influenza vaccine. In germline, CDR1 is SSHAT, CDR2 FNYEAQ (reference sequence). This CDR3 spans 15 amino acids. This clonotype was counted only a few times. What it binds is not known. A read error may account for a junction end that differs from germline. Points from the study as a whole: Authors proposed each seasonal influenza vaccination draws in few new T cells.

Each CDR3 protein is one row after TCRdb ran MiXCR on the RT-PCR reads. The table lists 800,000 to 1,000,000 distinct CDR3 sequences, over 20% of them singletons. The source material was PBMCs from blood, sampled about 5 days after vaccination. The chain links TRBV7-7 to TRBJ2-2; no definite D call. This clonotype originated in a man aged 50-59 years who received an inactivated influenza vaccine. CDR3 DNA: TGTGCTAGCAGCTTTTCCCCTCACCCCACCGGGGAGCTGTTTTTT. This gives the protein CASSFSPHPTGELFF. The complete variable domain, with remaining parts taken from reference TRBV7-7 and TRBJ2-2, reads GAGVSQSPRYKVTKRGQDVTLRCDPISSHATLYWYQQALGQGPEFLTYFNYEAQPDKSGLPSDRFSAERPEGSISTLTIQRTEQRDSAMYRCASSFSPHPTGELFFGEGSRLTVL.